One sample yielded the 20 T cell receptor beta chains listed below, sequenced in a study of memory CD4+ T cells and cytomegalovirus serostatus. Single viable CD3+CD4+CD8-CD45RO+ cells were sorted as the memory CD4+ T cells. Clones were read by immunoSEQ multiplex PCR, and TCRdb kept only the in-frame ones, dropping some. The sample includes over 40,000 clones, over 70% of them seen just once. Sequenced material: memory CD4+ T cells from blood. The receptors come from an adult in good health and CMV-seronegative.

The chain combines TRBV2 with TRBJ2-5, with 10 bases that match TRBD2. The CDR3 is 14 residues long. V lost 3 bases, J lost 7 bases, and 5 bases stayed unmatched. In germline, CDR1 is SNHLY, CDR2 FYNNEI. The CDR3 DNA sequence: TGTGCCAGCAGTGAGCTAGCGGGGGCGGGGACCCAGTACTTC. Amino acids: CASSELAGAGTQYF.

This sequence joins TRBV5-5 and TRBJ2-3; 7 bases line up with TRBD2. The junction had 5 bases not matched to a gene; V was cut back by 5 bases and J by 2 bases. From germline, CDR1 is SGHKS and CDR2 YYEKEE (reference sequence). CDR3 size: 14 residues. In nucleotides, the CDR3 is TGTGCCAGCAGACGGGACTACAACACAGATACGCAGTATTTT. This gives the protein CASRRDYNTDTQYF. Full variable domain (outside the CDR3, taken from reference TRBV5-5 and TRBJ2-3): DAGVTQSPTHLIKTRGQQVTLRCSPISGHKSVSWYQQVLGQGPQFIFQYYEKEERGRGNFPDRFSARQFPNYSSELNVNALLLGDSALYLCASRRDYNTDTQYFGPGTRLTVL.

The chain has TRBV18 and TRBJ2-1; 9 nucleotides line up with TRBD1. Germline V gene data show CDR1 as KGHSH and CDR2 as LQKENI. The V and J ends lost 8 bases and 6 bases, in that order; junction bases with no gene match: 11. The length of the CDR3 is 15 residues. CDR3 sequence (DNA): TGTGCCAGCGATCCCGGGACAGGGACCTTCAATGAGCAGTTCTTC. This sequence encodes CASDPGTGTFNEQFF.

This clone was recorded a few times. The rearrangement uses TRBV10-1 and TRBJ2-7, with D maybe TRBD1 (6 bases). Per the germline V gene, CDR1 is WNHNN and CDR2 is SYGVQD (reference sequence). V lost 6 bases and J 2 bases, leaving 14 bases between the germline ends. The CDR3 extends over 14 amino acids. CDR3 residues: CASSPETGAYEQYF. For the CDR3, the DNA is TGCGCCAGCAGCCCAGAGACAGGAGCCTACGAGCAGTACTTC.

The rearrangement links TRBV6-5 to TRBJ2-7, with 11 nucleotides matching TRBD2. The CDR3 has 16 residues. Trimming removed 4 bases from V and 2 bases from J; junction bases left unmatched: 7. CDR1 and CDR2 (germline): MNHEY, SVGAGI. The CDR3 DNA is TGTGCCAGCAGTTCAATAGCGGGGGGGATTACCTACGAGCAGTACTTC. Protein product: CASSSIAGGITYEQYF.

The J gene is TRBJ1-2, the V gene TRBV18; 8 bases match TRBD1. The CDR3 runs to 14 residues. Germline CDR1 is KGHSH and CDR2 is LQKENI. Germline trimming cut 3 bases from V and 3 bases from J; bases unmatched to any gene: 3. CDR3 sequence (DNA): TGTGCCAGCTCACCTGACAGGGGAGACTATGGCTACACCTTC. Translating gives CASSPDRGDYGYTF.

The chain combines TRBV7-8 with TRBJ2-7; D call uncertain. The CDR3 runs 13 residues. The germline gives CDR1 SGHVS, CDR2 FQNEAQ. Trimming shortened V by 6 bases and J by 3 bases, and 12 bases separated the two germline ends. CDR3 in amino acids: CASSKDTLYEQYF. CDR3 DNA: TGTGCCAGCAGTAAAGACACTCTCTACGAGCAGTACTTC.

The chain employs TRBV6-1 and TRBJ1-2; D is uncertain. In germline, CDR1 is MNHNS, CDR2 SASEGT. V lost 5 bases, J lost 4 bases, and 11 bases lay in between. CDR3 length equals 13 residues. CDR3 loop: CASSYGLIYGYTF. CDR3 in DNA: TGTGCCAGCAGTTATGGACTGATCTATGGCTACACCTTC.

The rearrangement links TRBV19 to TRBJ1-6; TRBD1 might be the D (5 bases). The CDR3 has 15 amino acids. Germline V gene lookup returns CDR1 LNHDA and CDR2 SQIVND (reference sequence). V was trimmed by 4 bases and J by 5 bases, leaving 12 bases between them. The DNA of the CDR3 is TGTGCCAGTAGTAGCGGGGCACGGAATAATTCACCCCTCCACTTT. As protein: CASSSGARNNSPLHF.

This chain uses TRBV5-1 with TRBJ1-2; no clear D. Germline lookup yields CDR1 SGHRS and CDR2 YFSETQ. The CDR3 has 12 amino acids. Trimming cost V 4 bases and J 8 bases, with 12 bases left between them. CDR3 DNA sequence: TGCGCCAGCAGCGGGGAGTTGCCCGGCTACACCTTC. Translating it yields CASSGELPGYTF.

The chain links TRBV7-2 to TRBJ2-1; possibly TRBD1 or TRBD2 for D (6 bases each). Germline V gene lookup returns CDR1 SGHTA and CDR2 FQGNSA. V lost 6 bases and J lost 6, with 9 bases in between. This CDR3 spans 12 amino acids. The CDR3 bases are TGTGCCAGCAGGAAGGGGGGCAATGAGCAGTTCTTC. Translation: CASRKGGNEQFF.

This clone is categorized as medium-sized. The chain couples TRBV19 to TRBJ1-2, with D unclear. The CDR3 length is 15 residues. The V end lost 0 bases, the J end lost 0 bases, and 8 bases lay between the germline ends. Germline loops: CDR1 LNHDA, CDR2 SQIVND (reference sequence). CDR3 sequence reads: CASSIDQAANYGYTF. The CDR3 DNA reads TGTGCCAGTAGTATAGATCAGGCCGCTAACTATGGCTACACCTTC.

CDR3 nucleotide sequence: TGTGCCAGCAGTGAGCCCGCGCGCAGGGGGGGGTCTGAAGCTTTCTTT. It codes for CASSEPARRGGSEAFF. The J gene is TRBJ1-1, the V gene TRBV6-1; 7 nucleotides agree with TRBD1. With 3 bases clipped from V and 6 bases from J, the junction kept 13 bases outside the gene matches. This CDR3 has 16 amino acids. Germline-derived CDR1 and CDR2 are MNHNS and SASEGT.

In this sample, this clone turned up once. The chain has TRBV5-6 and TRBJ2-7; 8 nucleotides match TRBD2. The J segment lost 3 bases and the V segment lost 4 bases, leaving 6 bases of the junction unmatched. This CDR3 is 14 amino acids long. From germline, CDR1 is SGHDT and CDR2 YYEEEE. CDR3 nucleotide sequence: TGTGCCAGCAGCGTTCGGGGGGGGAGCTACGAGCAGTACTTC. It yields the protein CASSVRGGSYEQYF.

The chain uses TRBV5-1 and TRBJ1-5; weak D call: TRBD1 (5 bases). Germline values: CDR1 SGHRS, CDR2 YFSETQ. The CDR3 runs 14 residues. Trimming removed 4 bases from V and 7 bases from J, with 15 bases in between. The CDR3 region is CASSRGGAGQPQHF. DNA for the CDR3: TGCGCCAGCAGCCGGGGAGGGGCCGGACAGCCCCAGCATTTT.

This clone was counted between two and nine times. The chain is built from TRBV30 and TRBJ2-3, with a tentative D call TRBD2 (6 bases). The CDR3 covers 15 residues. V shed 2 bases and J shed 4 bases, with 16 bases lying between them. The V gene's germline CDR1 is GTSNPN and CDR2 SVGIG (reference sequence). CDR3 nucleotides: TGTGCCTGGAGTTATGGAGGGCGGGATGCAGATACGCAGTATTTT. It translates to CAWSYGGRDADTQYF.

V is TRBV19 and J is TRBJ1-2, with 9 positions matching TRBD1. Trimming cost V 8 bases and J 3 bases; bases outside gene matches: 4. The CDR3 is 13 amino acids. The germline V gene encodes CDR1 LNHDA and CDR2 SQIVND (reference sequence). In DNA, the CDR3 is TGTGCCAGTTGGGACAGGGAGCACTATGGCTACACCTTC. Translated, it gives CASWDREHYGYTF. The full variable domain, with the rest looked up from reference TRBV19 and TRBJ1-2, is DGGITQSPKYLFRKEGQNVTLSCEQNLNHDAMYWYRQDPGQGLRLIYYSQIVNDFQKGDIAEGYSVSREKKESFPLTVTSAQKNPTAFYLCASWDREHYGYTFGSGTRLTVV.

V gene TRBV5-6 combines with J gene TRBJ2-5; 10 nucleotides line up with TRBD2. Per germline, CDR1 SGHDT and CDR2 YYEEEE. Trimming took 4 bases from V and 0 from J; bases not matched to a gene: 3. CDR3 length: 15 residues. This CDR3 reads CASSPLAGNQETQYF. CDR3 nucleotides: TGTGCCAGCAGCCCACTAGCGGGGAACCAAGAGACCCAGTACTTC.

The chain has TRBV5-1 and TRBJ1-6; perhaps TRBD1 as D (6 bases). The germline CDR1 and CDR2 sequences are SGHRS and YFSETQ. The V gene lost 1 base and the J gene lost 5 bases, with 22 bases spanning the gap. The length of the CDR3 is 19 residues. The CDR3 sequence: CASSLTVGTPRLNNSPLHF. The CDR3 DNA is TGCGCCAGCAGCTTGACAGTCGGGACACCAAGACTGAATAATTCACCCCTCCACTTT.

This clone was observed a few times. The rearrangement uses TRBV4-1 and TRBJ1-5; unclear D gene. The CDR3 has 14 residues. V lost 4 bases and J lost 8, with 15 bases in between. Germline lookup yields CDR1 MGHRA and CDR2 YSYEKL. CDR3 coding DNA: TGCGCCAGCAGCCGGACGGACCGACTCGAGCCCCAGCATTTT. Amino acids: CASSRTDRLEPQHF.